What follows are 13 T cell receptor beta chains derived from one specimen sequenced in a study of T cell repertoires in ileal Crohn's disease. Sequenced by immunoSEQ multiplex PCR; TCRdb stores in-frame clones only, minus some. This table has about 14,000 clones, roughly 80% appearing once. Sequenced material: ileal tissue. The receptor set was obtained from an adult with Crohn's disease.

The V call is TRBV10-3, the J call TRBJ1-1, with D tentatively TRBD1 (6 bases). Germline V gives CDR1 ENHRY, CDR2 SYGVKD. The CDR3 sequence is 14 residues long. Trimming left V 0 bases short and J 8 bases short, with 13 bases between. The CDR3 coding sequence is TGTGCCATCAGTGAGTCCGGGGGGGCCGGGGAAGCTTTCTTT. Translation gives CAISESGGAGEAFF.

V gene TRBV7-6 combines with J gene TRBJ2-5; D perhaps matches TRBD1 (7 bases). The CDR3 sequence is 14 residues long. Germline loops: CDR1 SGHVS, CDR2 FNYEAQ. V lost 4 bases, J lost 6 bases, and 15 bases lay in between. The DNA of the CDR3 is TGTGCCAGCAGCTCCTCAGGGGGGTACCAGACCCAGTACTTC. Translated, it gives CASSSSGGYQTQYF.

The chain combines TRBV18 with TRBJ1-2; D is unclear. Trimming pared 1 base from V and 6 bases from J, leaving 12 bases between. Germline CDR1 reads KGHSH; CDR2 reads LQKENI. CDR3 length: 14 amino acids. CDR3 nucleotide sequence: TGTGCCAGCTCACCACTCGAGGGCGCGCATGGCTACACCTTC. It codes for CASSPLEGAHGYTF.

This rearrangement joins TRBV2 to TRBJ1-2; no reliable D call. There are 12 residues in the CDR3. The V and J ends lost 6 bases and 5 bases respectively, with 10 bases between them. Germline CDR1 SNHLY, CDR2 FYNNEI. The CDR3 nucleotides read TGTGCCAGCAGGGGAGGCGGGTATGGCTACACCTTC. This gives the protein CASRGGGYGYTF.

This chain connects TRBV4-2 to TRBJ2-5, with D unresolved. Looked up from germline, CDR1 is LGHNA and CDR2 is YNFKEQ. Deletions cut 0 bases from V and 4 bases from J, with 21 bases between. The CDR3 loop spans 18 amino acids. CDR3 protein: CASSQDWPMTRSRETQYF. The CDR3 DNA sequence: TGTGCCAGCAGCCAAGATTGGCCAATGACACGGTCCCGAGAGACCCAGTACTTC.

Details on this clone: Germline is not matched at one junction end, which may reflect a read error. The J gene is TRBJ2-3, the V gene TRBV4-1; D might be TRBD2 (6 bases). Germline CDR1 is MGHRA and CDR2 is YSYEKL. CDR3 length: 9 residues. The CDR3 loop reads CATITAGGF. DNA for the CDR3: TGCGCCACCATTACCGCTGGGGGGTTT.

The chain carries TRBV6-4 and TRBJ1-6; D is undetermined. Germline V gene data show CDR1 as MRHNA and CDR2 as SNTAGT. V gave up 6 bases and J gave up 2 bases, with 5 bases separating them. The length of the CDR3 is 13 residues. Here the CDR3 reads CASSSAYNSPLHF. Here the CDR3 DNA reads TGTGCCAGCAGCTCTGCCTATAATTCACCCCTCCACTTT.

The chain has TRBV18 and TRBJ2-7, with 9 positions matching TRBD1. V was clipped by 4 bases and J by 9 bases; unmatched bases: 13. This CDR3 spans 15 amino acids. The germline V gene has CDR1 KGHSH and CDR2 LQKENI. As DNA, the CDR3 is TGTGCCAGCTCACAAACCGGGACAGGGCCTACCTGGCAGTACTTC. This encodes CASSQTGTGPTWQYF.

The chain has TRBV4-1 and TRBJ1-2; 8 nucleotides match TRBD1. CDR1 and CDR2 (germline): MGHRA, YSYEKL. Germline trimming cut 1 base from V and 3 bases from J; bases unmatched to any gene: 16. This CDR3 spans 19 amino acids. This CDR3 reads CASSQGNKAGGKGHYGYTF. Here the CDR3 DNA reads TGCGCCAGCAGCCAAGGAAATAAGGCAGGGGGCAAGGGGCACTATGGCTACACCTTC.

The V and J genes are TRBV10-3 and TRBJ1-1, with D tentatively TRBD1 (5 bases). This CDR3 region has 13 residues. Germline CDR1 ENHRY, CDR2 SYGVKD. The V gene lost 4 bases and the J gene lost 5 bases, with 11 bases spanning the gap. CDR3: CAISAGEETEAFF. The CDR3 coding sequence is TGTGCCATCAGTGCGGGGGAGGAAACTGAAGCTTTCTTT.

The chain uses TRBV5-1 and TRBJ2-1; 10 bases are a match to TRBD2. Looked up from germline, CDR1 is SGHRS and CDR2 is YFSETQ. This CDR3 has 15 amino acids. The V and J ends lost 0 bases and 6 bases, in that order; junction bases with no gene match: 3. The CDR3 nucleotides are TGCGCCAGCAGCTTGGCCAGCGGGAGGGTCAATGAGCAGTTCTTC. It is translated as CASSLASGRVNEQFF.

J is TRBJ2-7 and V is TRBV7-6, with 14 bases that match TRBD2. This CDR3 is 16 amino acids long. The V segment lost 5 bases and the J segment 3 bases; nucleotides outside the gene matches: 6. CDR1 is SGHVS and CDR2 is FNYEAQ in the germline V gene. For the CDR3, the DNA is TGTGCCAGCAGCGACTCCGGGACTAGCGGGGGCTACGAGCAGTACTTC. It yields the protein CASSDSGTSGGYEQYF.

Of note for this clone: Compared with germline, one end of the junction differs, possibly owing to a read error. The same CDR3 can be traced to other DNA sequences in this sample. The J gene is TRBJ1-3, the V gene TRBV30; D is uncertain. Germline CDR1 GTSNPN, CDR2 SVGIG (reference sequence). This CDR3 is built from 15 residues. CDR3 in DNA: TGTGCCTGGAGCAACAGACACCGCTCTGGAAATACCATATATTTT. Its translation is CAWSNRHRSGNTIYF.